The source of this TCR beta chain is a study of T cell responses to AZD1222 COVID-19 vaccine. Study results and limitations: Spike was spanned by vaccine-associated CD4 TCRs, which were dominant at 160-218 and 743-854. A mostly white British donor set with more females was recruited, and clonal diversity was possibly underestimated. After two AZD1222 doses, spike-specific TCR breadth and depth rose versus day 0.

Sequenced by immunoSEQ multiplex PCR; TCRdb stores in-frame clones only, minus some. The sample has about 76,000 clones; around 80% are singletons. The table lists this clone with many counts. As yet, its antigen is unknown. Germline V lookup: CDR1 SGHRS, CDR2 YFSETQ. This CDR3 contains 15 residues. The V end lost 1 base, the J end lost 4 bases, and 15 bases lay between the germline ends. The chain has TRBV5-1 and TRBJ2-7; a weak D match, TRBD1 (6 bases). This clonotype was obtained from an adult who received the MenACWY meningococcal vaccine as a control. The material was peripheral blood, obtained 28 days after the second dose of the MenACWY control vaccine. CDR3 residues: CASSLNAGEFYEQYF. The CDR3 nucleotides are TGCGCCAGCAGCTTGAATGCAGGGGAATTTTACGAGCAGTACTTC.